This T cell receptor beta chain was captured in a study of radiotherapy plus CTLA-4 blockade in lung cancer. A word on this clone: Its antigen is not known.

Receiving focal radiation plus CTLA-4 blockade with ipilimumab were patients who had chemo-refractory metastatic non-small-cell lung cancer. The CDR3 spans 16 residues. CDR1 MNHEY and CDR2 SMNVEV come from the germline V gene (reference sequence). V trimming: 5 bases; J trimming: 6 bases; junction bases outside the gene matches: 7. Findings and limits, study-wide: An expansion of tumor-derived TCR clones occurred in blood after radiotherapy plus ipilimumab.

Only in-frame clones appear in the TCRdb table, and some are missing; sequencing was by immunoSEQ multiplex PCR. The data hold 47,000 or so clones, with more than 75% observed a single time. The chain couples TRBV27 to TRBJ2-1, with 13 bases lining up with TRBD2. The sequence derives from a human donor with non-small cell lung cancer whose response to radiotherapy plus ipilimumab could not be evaluated. The source material was peripheral blood, sampled from a patient treated with radiotherapy plus ipilimumab. The CDR3 loop is CASSGWTSGRLNEQFF. The DNA for the CDR3 is TGTGCCAGCAGTGGGTGGACTAGCGGGAGACTCAATGAGCAGTTCTTC.